The clone carrying this T cell receptor beta chain was counted ten times or more. Its antigen remains unidentified. The source of the sample is a study of T cell repertoires in cytomegalovirus infection. Background on the study: A matching HLA type, together with CMV infection, was signaled by public TCR beta signatures.

Germline values: CDR1 SGHTA, CDR2 FQGNSA. Trimming shortened V by 5 bases and J by 1 base, and 9 bases separated the two germline ends. This CDR3 has 13 amino acids. TCRdb analysed the reads with MiXCR anew, one entry per CDR3 protein. The sample has hundreds of thousands of distinct CDR3 sequences, about 5.9% seen once; the top ten hold roughly 6%. Findings and limits, study-wide: The ex vivo response was dominated by HLA-C-restricted CMV-specific TCR beta clonotypes.

The clonotype originates from a human donor in good health (CMV status not recorded). Some clones in this sample may be carry-over from other donors' samples. The sequencing input was PBMCs. J is TRBJ2-7 and V is TRBV7-2; weak D call: TRBD1 (6 bases). The CDR3 DNA follows: TGTGCCAGCAGCCGACAGGAGTCCTACGAGCAGTACTTC. Translated, it gives CASSRQESYEQYF.